This T cell receptor (beta chain) came from a study of metastatic and nonmetastatic thyroid tumors. TCRdb re-clonotyped the PCR reads via MiXCR. The sample shows 100,000 or so clones, under 15% of them seen only once. Among the patients, none had received any treatment before thyroid surgery. The V and J ends lost 0 bases and 6 bases, in that order; junction bases with no gene match: 9. This CDR3 has 15 amino acids. Germline CDR1 reads DFQATT; CDR2 reads SNEGSKA (reference sequence). Study observations and caveats: Reportedly, malignant thyroid tumors had significantly higher TCR beta diversity than benign nodules, in blood and tumor.

In its sample, this clone was seen a few times. The target antigen is unknown. The chain joins TRBV20-1 to TRBJ2-3; 7 bases are a match to TRBD2. This TCR was sampled from a female donor with papillary thyroid cancer or a benign thyroid nodule (not recorded which). Some clones in this sample may be carry-over from other donors' samples. Sequencing input: blood. In nucleotides, the CDR3 is TGCAGTGCTAGAGATCAGGCGGGGCGGGGGGATACGCAGTATTTT. Residues: CSARDQAGRGDTQYF.